This TCR beta chain came from a study of T cell responses to AZD1222 COVID-19 vaccine (dated by TCRdb to 2020 to 2022). As for the study more broadly: TCR sequencing covered fewer than 250 trial participants: 200 to 220 given two doses of AZD1222 and 26 given two doses of MenACWY control vaccine. Enrollment into the trials was organized by age into subgroups of 18-55, 56-69 and 70-plus years, and those subgroups contained approximately 150, 30 and 60 TCR-sequenced participants, respectively. Findings and caveats that apply to the study as a whole: The 56-69-year group was small, and its depth increase did not reach significance, likely because of low power. No day 14 peak-response samples were available, so repertoires were characterized only after the peak T cell response. Participants were mostly white British and included more females than males, and it was suggested by the authors that clonal diversity may have been underestimated. After two AZD1222 doses, both the breadth and the depth of spike-specific TCRs were significantly higher than at day 0 and than in MenACWY recipients. Conclusions about previously exposed vaccinees were limited because only six or seven AZD1222 recipients were SARS-CoV-2 seropositive at baseline. The whole spike protein was spanned by vaccine-associated CD4 TCRs, and dominant responses were seen in regions 160-218 and 743-854. Reportedly, close to half of the unique spike-specific TCRs recognized epitopes lying outside the regions that are mutated in the B.1.351 and B.1.1.7 variants.

The CDR3 regions of human TCRbeta chains were subjected to immunosequencing. Turning to the authors' computational methods: TCRs in the repertoires were compared against a reference library of SARS-CoV-2-specific TCRs that had been generated with the MIRA antigen-specificity platform. Breadth was defined as the fraction of unique TCRs that were SARS-CoV-2-associated, and depth was defined as the fraction of total T cells that were SARS-CoV-2-associated. Using the MIRA data, each spike-specific TCR was mapped to the spike region that the TCR reacts to and placed in a CD4 or CD8 class. Log10-transformed breadth and depth values were compared by one-way ANOVA with Sidak's multiple comparisons tests. Imported from immuneACCESS, the table was reduced by TCRdb to in-frame sequences with V and J called. These copies leave out some clones; in studies compared against another copy, an unresolved V gene accounts for under half, and the cause of the remainder is not known. V and J calls plus clone size are reproduced from that table; the DNA served to infer D and trimming. The sample contains 50,000 to 85,000 clones, 70% to 80% of them found a single time. The top ten clones comprise around 25% of the sample.

The germline V gene specifies WSHSY as CDR1 and SAAADI as CDR2. The CDR3 contains 12 residues, cysteine and phenylalanine counted. CDR3 DNA only is kept here, 36 bases in frame from base 1. V and J are truncated by 6 bases and 5 bases respectively, leaving an intervening sequence of 8 bases. In the case of this clone: The antigen it binds to is not known. No much larger clonotype is one base removed from it; base qualities were not supplied.

This sample's time point label indicates: baseline before first vaccination. The treatment or condition label corresponds to: meningococcal conjugate vaccine given as trial control. Vaccinee samples were obtained from the UK trials COV001 and COV002, which included a single-blind randomized controlled phase 2/3 trial of AZD1222 (ChAdOx1 nCoV-19) in healthy adults. For TCRbeta chain sequencing, PBMC samples from trial participants were taken at day 0 and at day 28 after the second dose. Sample: peripheral blood, taken on day 0 of MenACWY control vaccination. The V and J segments used are TRBV10-2 and TRBJ2-1; the D gene cannot be resolved reliably. This clonotype originated in an adult in good health. The nucleotide sequence reads TGCGCCAGCAGCCCTCTTGACAATGAGCAGTTCTTC. Translation gives CASSPLDNEQFF.